This entry lists 29 T cell receptor beta chains sequenced from one sample in a study of blood T cells in healthy people across ages (dated by TCRdb to the mid-2010s). To prepare the library, 5' RACE was applied. These reads were obtained on an Illumina HiSeq 2500. The second PCR ran for roughly 7 to 12 cycles and used a J-beta primer mix along with a sample-barcoded 5' primer. TCRdb reanalyzed the raw reads on its own, using fastp at Q25 for trimming and MiXCR for clone calling, and kept in-frame beta chains. Rows are combined by CDR3 protein, so each entry shows the most common genes and DNA. This sample is represented by some 1 million distinct CDR3 sequences; over 35% of them were singletons. In total, the top ten clones hold approximately 19% of the sample. The sequenced sample was blood. The receptor source for this set is a woman aged 55-70 years in good health.

The rearrangement uses TRBV29-1 and TRBJ1-4; D gene ambiguous. Trimming cost V 6 bases and J 5 bases, with 10 bases left between them. Germline V lookup: CDR1 SQVTM, CDR2 ANQGSEA. This CDR3 has 12 amino acids. The CDR3: CSVRDPNEKLFF. Here the CDR3 DNA reads TGCAGCGTCCGGGATCCAAATGAAAAACTGTTTTTT.

This clonotype was counted only a few times. The J gene is TRBJ2-6, the V gene TRBV10-3; 11 nucleotides match TRBD1. CDR1 and CDR2 from the germline V gene are ENHRY and SYGVKD. The V and J ends lost 8 bases and 1 base, in that order; junction bases with no gene match: 4. This CDR3 comprises 16 residues. As DNA, the CDR3 is TGTGCCATCTCAGGACAGGGGGCGTCTGGGGCCAACGTCCTGACTTTC. This encodes CAISGQGASGANVLTF.

The chain carries TRBV27 and TRBJ2-7; 10 bases are a match to TRBD2. The CDR3 is 16 amino acids. CDR1 and CDR2 (germline): MNHEY, SMNVEV (reference sequence). Trimming took 3 bases from V and 0 from J; bases not matched to a gene: 5. The CDR3 DNA is TGTGCCAGCAGTTTCCGGACTAGCGGAACCTCCTACGAGCAGTACTTC. Translation: CASSFRTSGTSYEQYF.

This chain joins TRBV4-2 and TRBJ2-1; 10 bases are a match to TRBD2. From germline, CDR1 is LGHNA and CDR2 YNFKEQ. V shed 0 bases, J shed 0 bases, and the junction held 11 bases outside the gene matches. The CDR3 is 20 amino acids. The CDR3 loop reads CASSQDSLAGPQSSYNEQFF. The CDR3 DNA reads TGTGCCAGCAGCCAAGACTCACTAGCGGGACCCCAAAGCTCCTACAATGAGCAGTTCTTC.

This clonotype was picked up a small number of times. V gene TRBV6-2 or TRBV6-3 combines with J gene TRBJ1-4; a weak D match, TRBD1 (5 bases). This CDR3 is built from 16 residues. Trimming shortened V by 5 bases and J by 5 bases, and 18 bases separated the two germline ends. Germline-derived CDR1 and CDR2 are MNHEY and SVGEGT. CDR3 DNA: TGTGCCAGCAGTCCGCCCCCGGGACGGAGGAATGAAAAACTGTTTTTT. Its protein product is CASSPPPGRRNEKLFF.

This clonotype was found many times. The V gene is TRBV20-1, the J gene TRBJ2-5, with 8 bases aligning to TRBD1. CDR1 and CDR2 from the germline V gene are DFQATT and SNEGSKA (reference sequence). V lost 5 bases to trimming and J lost 4 bases; unmatched junction nucleotides: 3. This CDR3 region has 12 residues. CDR3 DNA: TGCAGTGCTCCAGGGGGCTCAGAGACCCAGTACTTC. This codes for CSAPGGSETQYF.

The rearrangement links TRBV9 to TRBJ2-3; 11 bases agree with TRBD2. J lost 2 bases, V lost 3 bases, and 8 bases had no gene match. CDR3 length: 17 amino acids. Germline CDR1 and CDR2: SGDLS and YYNGEE. The CDR3 DNA reads TGTGCCAGCAGCGCGACTAGCGGGGACGTCCTCACAGATACGCAGTATTTT. Translation gives CASSATSGDVLTDTQYF.

This clonotype was found a few times. This chain links TRBV5-1 with TRBJ2-7; 7 bases align to TRBD1. Germline V gene sequence: CDR1 SGHRS, CDR2 YFSETQ. The CDR3 loop spans 15 amino acids. Germline trimming cut 3 bases from V and 0 bases from J; bases unmatched to any gene: 6. The CDR3 region has the DNA TGCGCCAGCAGCTCGGGACAGTTATACTCCTACGAGCAGTACTTC. It yields the protein CASSSGQLYSYEQYF. The variable domain in full, completed from reference TRBV5-1 and TRBJ2-7, reads KAGVTQTPRYLIKTRGQQVTLSCSPISGHRSVSWYQQTPGQGLQFLFEYFSETQRNKGNFPGRFSGRQFSNSRSEMNVSTLELGDSALYLCASSSGQLYSYEQYFGPGTRLTVT.

This clonotype has just a few counts. V usage is TRBV27 and J usage is TRBJ2-3; D remains unclear. The V gene's germline CDR1 is MNHEY and CDR2 SMNVEV (reference sequence). The V end was cut by 3 bases, the J end by 5 bases, with 6 bases between. The CDR3 contains 12 residues. The CDR3 is CASSFLGDTQYF. The CDR3 DNA is TGTGCCAGCAGTTTCCTAGGAGATACGCAGTATTTT.

A note on this clonotype: The junction and the germline gene differ at one end; a read error may be behind it. This chain connects TRBV12-3 or TRBV12-4 to TRBJ1-4, with 9 bases matching TRBD1. This CDR3 has 15 amino acids. As DNA, the CDR3 is TGTGCCTGCAGAGCTACAGGGGGCTCTCTTGAAAAACTGTTTTTT. It codes for CACRATGGSLEKLFF.

The chain joins TRBV11-1 to TRBJ2-5, with a tentative D call TRBD1 (6 bases). The CDR3 is 15 amino acids. CDR1 is SGHAT, CDR2 FQDESV, per germline (reference sequence). Trimming cost V 4 bases and J 1 base, with 13 bases left between them. The CDR3 DNA sequence: TGTGCCAGCAGCTGGCAACAGGGCCGCCAAGAGACCCAGTACTTC. It specifies CASSWQQGRQETQYF. The whole variable domain, filled in from reference TRBV11-1 and TRBJ2-5, reads EAEVAQSPRYKITEKSQAVAFWCDPISGHATLYWYRQILGQGPELLVQFQDESVVDDSQLPKDRFSAERLKGVDSTLKIQPAELGDSAMYLCASSWQQGRQETQYFGPGTRLLVL.

The table lists this clonotype with many counts. This chain uses TRBV7-2 with TRBJ2-1, with a tentative D call TRBD2 (6 bases). CDR1 and CDR2 (germline): SGHTA, FQGNSA. Trimming pared 4 bases from V and 2 bases from J, leaving 15 bases between. The CDR3 loop spans 16 amino acids. CDR3 nucleotide sequence: TGTGCCAGCAGCTACCGGGACTCGCGTCCCTACAATGAGCAGTTCTTC. This gives the protein CASSYRDSRPYNEQFF.

In this sample, this clonotype turned up a few times. The chain has TRBV3-1 and TRBJ2-1, with 8 nucleotides matching TRBD2. The CDR3 has 16 amino acids. Germline V gives CDR1 LGHDT, CDR2 YNNKEL (reference sequence). Trimming removed 0 bases from V and 13 bases from J; junction bases left unmatched: 14. The chain's CDR3 is CASSQEVGVLAGPQFF. The CDR3 nucleotides read TGTGCCAGCAGCCAAGAGGTCGGCGTTCTAGCGGGCCCCCAGTTCTTC.

The gene calls are TRBV30 and TRBJ2-4; unclear D gene. V was cut by 6 bases and J by 4 bases, with 13 bases left in between. Germline V CDR1 and CDR2: GTSNPN, SVGIG (reference sequence). The CDR3 contains 13 residues. CDR3 DNA sequence: TGTGCCTGCTATACCGGGCAAAAAAACATTCAGTACTTC. Translated, it gives CACYTGQKNIQYF.

In the case of this clonotype: A clone one base away is much larger, so this may be a read error. V is TRBV28 and J is TRBJ2-5; the match to TRBD1 covers 11 bases. The CDR3 loop spans 14 amino acids. The germline gives CDR1 MDHEN, CDR2 SYDVKM. V dropped 5 bases and J dropped 11; count of bases not matched to a gene: 10. This chain's CDR3 is CASSTGQGAWVQYF. The CDR3 nucleotides read TGTGCCAGCAGTACAGGACAGGGGGCGTGGGTGCAGTACTTC.

This chain joins TRBV2 and TRBJ2-1; possibly TRBD1 for D (7 bases). Trimming removed 7 bases at V and 7 bases at J, with 20 bases between. From germline, CDR1 is SNHLY and CDR2 FYNNEI. CDR3 size: 15 residues. The CDR3 here is CASTRQGGRGNEQFF. The CDR3 nucleotides are TGTGCCAGCACGAGGCAGGGGGGTCGTGGGAATGAGCAGTTCTTC.

The rearrangement joins TRBV9 to TRBJ2-7; TRBD1 agrees at 8 bases. The V gene end was trimmed by 3 bases and the J gene end by 2 bases; junction bases not matched to a gene: 4. Germline V gives CDR1 SGDLS, CDR2 YYNGEE. The CDR3 has 14 amino acids. The CDR3 sequence: CASSAGQVAYEQYF. The CDR3 DNA reads TGTGCCAGCAGCGCGGGACAGGTAGCCTACGAGCAGTACTTC.

J is TRBJ2-1 and V is TRBV5-1; 13 nucleotides agree with TRBD2. The CDR3 length is 16 residues. CDR1 and CDR2 (germline): SGHRS, YFSETQ. Losses at the gene ends were 0 bases for V and 9 bases for J; bases not matched to a gene: 6. The CDR3 bases are TGCGCCAGCAGCTTGGCCGGGACTAGCGGGAACGGTGAGCAGTTCTTC. This codes for CASSLAGTSGNGEQFF.

The rearrangement joins TRBV12-3 or TRBV12-4 to TRBJ2-4, with 7 nucleotides matching TRBD1. The length of the CDR3 is 16 residues. The trim removed 5 bases at V and 0 bases at J, leaving 7 bases unmatched. In DNA, the CDR3 is TGTGCCAGCAGTACCGGACAGGTTCTAGCCAAAAACATTCAGTACTTC. Translated: CASSTGQVLAKNIQYF.

The rearrangement links TRBV27 to TRBJ2-7, with 7 bases fitting TRBD1. Germline V lookup: CDR1 MNHEY, CDR2 SMNVEV (reference sequence). The CDR3 runs 15 residues. V lost 5 bases and J lost 7; bases outside the gene matches: 14. The CDR3 sequence: CASSGEPRGYGEQYF. DNA of the CDR3: TGTGCCAGCAGTGGCGAGCCCAGGGGGTATGGGGAGCAGTACTTC.

CDR3 coding DNA: TGTGGAGCAGCGGGAGAATCTGGGGCCAACGTCCTGACTTTC. Translated, it gives CGAAGESGANVLTF. This rearrangement joins TRBV7-9 to TRBJ2-6, with 8 bases matching TRBD2. This CDR3 region has 14 residues. Germline V gene lookup returns CDR1 SEHNR and CDR2 FQNEAQ (reference sequence).

The chain links TRBV10-2 to TRBJ2-1; D might be TRBD1 or TRBD2, each matching 5 bases. Trimming cost V 3 bases and J 7 bases, with 13 bases left between them. The CDR3 has 14 residues. CDR1 and CDR2 (germline): WSHSY, SAAADI. CDR3 amino acids: CASSEGAGVNEQFF. The CDR3 DNA reads as TGCGCCAGCAGTGAAGGGGCGGGCGTGAATGAGCAGTTCTTC.

The V call is TRBV2, the J call TRBJ1-2; no reliable D call. V shed 3 bases and J shed 4 bases, with 9 bases lying between them. CDR3 size: 13 residues. CDR1 SNHLY and CDR2 FYNNEI come from the germline V gene. The CDR3 sequence: CASSEGGLYGYTF. For the CDR3, the DNA is TGTGCCAGCAGTGAGGGCGGACTCTATGGCTACACCTTC.

The chain carries TRBV7-6 and TRBJ1-2; D is ambiguous. Trimming took 0 bases from V and 0 from J, leaving 11 bases between them. Germline V CDR1 and CDR2: SGHVS, FNYEAQ. This CDR3 has 16 amino acids. The CDR3 loop is CASSLAGPTPNYGYTF. The CDR3 nucleotides read TGTGCCAGCAGCTTAGCAGGACCGACCCCTAACTATGGCTACACCTTC.

This clonotype was counted between two and nine times. CDR3 bases: TGTGCCAGCAGCCAAACTAGCGGGAGTCTCGACGAGCAGTACTTC. It translates to CASSQTSGSLDEQYF. The rearrangement joins TRBV3-1 to TRBJ2-7; 11 nucleotides line up with TRBD2. Germline CDR1 reads LGHDT; CDR2 reads YNNKEL (reference sequence). The CDR3 loop spans 15 amino acids. Trimming took 2 bases from V and 5 from J; bases not matched to a gene: 5.

The rearrangement joins TRBV5-1 to TRBJ2-1, with 11 bases lining up with TRBD2. With V trimmed by 4 bases and J by 7 bases, 13 bases remained unmatched. The CDR3 runs to 17 residues. In germline, CDR1 is SGHRS, CDR2 YFSETQ. The CDR3 loop is CASSRSEVAGGSNEQFF. Written as DNA, the CDR3 is TGCGCCAGCAGCCGGTCGGAGGTAGCGGGAGGGAGTAATGAGCAGTTCTTC.

The rearrangement joins TRBV20-1 to TRBJ2-1; 9 positions match TRBD2. CDR3 length: 17 amino acids. J was trimmed by 4 bases and V by 0 bases; bases with no gene match: 10. The germline gives CDR1 DFQATT, CDR2 SNEGSKA (reference sequence). The CDR3: CSARDHSGLAGYNEQFF. The CDR3 DNA reads TGCAGTGCTAGAGATCACTCGGGGCTAGCGGGATACAATGAGCAGTTCTTC.

This chain connects TRBV20-1 to TRBJ2-5; 8 bases agree with TRBD1. Trimming took 6 bases from V and 3 from J; bases not matched to a gene: 15. The CDR3 sequence is 16 residues long. The germline V gene encodes CDR1 DFQATT and CDR2 SNEGSKA (reference sequence). The CDR3 DNA follows: TGCAGTGCCATACGGGGGACAGGCGGGCCGAAAGAGACCCAGTACTTC. It yields the protein CSAIRGTGGPKETQYF.

The V call is TRBV15, the J call TRBJ1-5; D not resolved. The length of the CDR3 is 14 residues. V was clipped by 5 bases and J by 0 bases, with 8 bases between them. The germline V gene has CDR1 LNHNV and CDR2 YYDKDF (reference sequence). The CDR3 spells CATSHGDSNQPQHF. CDR3 in DNA: TGTGCCACCAGCCACGGGGATAGCAATCAGCCCCAGCATTTT.